These T cell receptor beta chains were read from a single sample in a study of molecular identifiers for immune sequencing clone quantification. MiXCR, applied by TCRdb to the PCR reads, yields one record per CDR3 protein. The sample records 460,000 or so distinct CDR3 sequences, under 30% being singletons. The sequenced sample consisted of naive CD8+ T cells from blood, with Jurkat cell RNA spiked in. The receptor source for this set is a human donor in good health. Some libraries in this study had Jurkat cell RNA spiked in. Each CDR3 is given with its conserved first and last residue. The order of the fields is V gene, clone size, J gene, D gene, CDR3 protein, CDR3 DNA. A D gene is named only where the DNA matches it firmly. The size entry is marked missing in some rows and otherwise reads once, few, many or a size class.

TRBV28	NA	TRBJ2-5	TRBD2	CASIWGGTGSETQYF	TGTGCCAGCATCTGGGGGGGAACGGGTTCTGAGACCCAGTACTTC
TRBV7-3	few	TRBJ2-5	NA	CASSSSAGWQETQYF	TGTGCCAGCTCTTCGTCGGCCGGGTGGCAAGAGACCCAGTACTTC
TRBV3-1	few	TRBJ1-3	NA	CASSQDTYNSGNTIYF	TGTGCCAGCAGCCAAGATACCTACAACTCTGGAAACACCATATATTTT
TRBV19	few	TRBJ2-7	NA	CASSYISGEQYF	TGTGCCAGTAGTTACATTTCGGGGGAGCAGTACTTC
TRBV25-1	NA	TRBJ1-4	NA	CASSEYQATGGLSNEKLFF	TGTGCCAGCAGTGAATATCAAGCGACAGGAGGGCTGTCTAATGAAAAACTGTTTTTT
TRBV7-2	many	TRBJ2-7	NA	CASSPGTFSYEQYF	TGTGCCAGCAGCCCAGGGACTTTCTCCTACGAGCAGTACTTC
TRBV20-1	NA	TRBJ2-7	TRBD1	CSARPTGVEQYF	TGCAGTGCTAGACCTACAGGGGTCGAGCAGTACTTC
TRBV12-3/TRBV12-4	many	TRBJ2-1	TRBD2	CASSVLAGAYNEQFF	TGTGCCAGCAGCGTCCTAGCGGGGGCCTACAATGAGCAGTTCTTC
TRBV11-2	NA	TRBJ2-7	NA	CASSLYRGSRSYEQYF	TGTGCCAGCAGCTTGTATAGGGGGAGCCGTTCCTACGAGCAGTACTTC
TRBV20-1	once	TRBJ2-5	TRBD1	CSARSGTGVQETQYF	TGCAGTGCTAGATCCGGGACAGGGGTTCAAGAGACCCAGTACTTC
TRBV7-2	many	TRBJ2-1	NA	CASSPGPRDNEQFF	TGTGCCAGCAGCCCCGGGCCCCGGGACAATGAGCAGTTCTTC
TRBV6-5	NA	TRBJ2-3	TRBD2	CASSTRTSGLTDTQYF	TGTGCCAGCAGTACGCGGACTAGCGGGCTCACAGATACGCAGTATTTT
TRBV30	few	TRBJ1-6	NA	CAWSSGGLPLHF	TGTGCCTGGAGTAGTGGGGGCCTACCCCTCCACTTT
TRBV6-1	NA	TRBJ2-1	NA	CASSLQGTNEQFF	TGTGCCAGCAGTTTACAGGGTACAAATGAGCAGTTCTTC
TRBV20-1	many	TRBJ2-7	NA	CSATFPGQVRHEQYF	TGCAGTGCTACCTTCCCGGGACAAGTCCGCCACGAGCAGTACTTC
TRBV9	many	TRBJ2-5	NA	CASSASQETQYF	TGTGCCAGCAGCGCCAGCCAAGAGACCCAGTACTTC
TRBV3-1	once	TRBJ2-1	NA	CASAPAWNEQFF	TGTGCCAGCGCCCCTGCGTGGAATGAGCAGTTCTTC
TRBV12-3/TRBV12-4	once	TRBJ1-2	TRBD1	CAGSLTGIRGPYGYTF	TGTGCCGGCAGTCTGACAGGGATTCGGGGGCCATATGGCTACACCTTC